The 16 T cell receptor beta chains given below trace back to one sample, sequenced in a study of cytomegalovirus exposure and HLA in healthy donors. Primers included in the PCR were 60 Vbeta and 13 Jbeta primers. TCRdb's copy holds only in-frame clones and misses some; the assay was immunoSEQ multiplex PCR. Among approximately 100,000 clones listed, over 65% were seen once. Material for sequencing was PBMCs. The receptors stem from a female donor in good health and CMV-seronegative.

V is TRBV6-1 and J is TRBJ1-3; D unclear. V dropped 8 bases and J dropped 2 bases, with 10 bases sitting between them. CDR1 and CDR2 from the germline V gene are MNHNS and SASEGT. The CDR3 has 13 amino acids. CDR3 bases: TGTGCCAGCTCCGCCGGGGCTGGAAACACCATATATTTT. Its translation: CASSAGAGNTIYF.

The J gene is TRBJ1-5, the V gene TRBV19, with TRBD1 matching over 7 bases. CDR3 size: 12 residues. V was clipped by 8 bases and J by 4 bases; unmatched bases: 2. Germline V gives CDR1 LNHDA, CDR2 SQIVND (reference sequence). CDR3 amino acids: CASRDSNQPQHF. The CDR3 DNA sequence: TGTGCCAGTCGGGACAGTAATCAGCCCCAGCATTTT.

The chain has TRBV15 and TRBJ1-2; D gene unclear. Germline V gives CDR1 LNHNV, CDR2 YYDKDF (reference sequence). The V end was cut by 3 bases, the J end by 5 bases, with 4 bases between. CDR3 length: 11 residues. Written as DNA, the CDR3 is TGTGCCACCAGCAGTCCTTATGGCTACACCTTC. It codes for CATSSPYGYTF.

This clone was seen a handful of times. V and J are TRBV7-6 and TRBJ1-1; 7 bases agree with TRBD1. J was trimmed by 10 bases and V by 4 bases; bases with no gene match: 0. The CDR3 has 10 residues. Per germline, CDR1 SGHVS and CDR2 FNYEAQ. The CDR3: CASSYRGAFF. CDR3 in DNA: TGTGCCAGCAGCTACAGGGGAGCTTTCTTT. Full variable domain (missing parts from reference TRBV7-6 and TRBJ1-1): GAGVSQSPRYKVTKRGQDVALRCDPISGHVSLYWYRQALGQGPEFLTYFNYEAQQDKSGLPNDRFSAERPEGSISTLTIQRTEQRDSAMYRCASSYRGAFFGQGTRLTVV.

The V call is TRBV19, the J call TRBJ1-5; 8 bases are shared with TRBD1. Germline lookup yields CDR1 LNHDA and CDR2 SQIVND (reference sequence). This CDR3 is 15 amino acids long. J was trimmed by 4 bases and V by 2 bases; bases with no gene match: 4. CDR3 in DNA: TGTGCCAGTAGTATAATGCAGGGGGCTAATCAGCCCCAGCATTTT. It specifies CASSIMQGANQPQHF.

The chain is built from TRBV19 and TRBJ2-1; 10 bases map to TRBD2. The germline CDR1 and CDR2 sequences are LNHDA and SQIVND (reference sequence). The CDR3 loop spans 15 amino acids. Trimming cost V 3 bases and J 5 bases; bases outside gene matches: 4. The CDR3 loop is CASSMASGSHNEQFF. For the CDR3, the DNA is TGTGCCAGTAGTATGGCTAGCGGGAGCCACAATGAGCAGTTCTTC.

This chain connects TRBV10-1 to TRBJ1-3; TRBD1 matches at 8 bases. Per germline, CDR1 WNHNN and CDR2 SYGVQD (reference sequence). The V segment lost 2 bases and the J segment 2 bases; nucleotides outside the gene matches: 2. This CDR3 has 15 residues. The CDR3, as DNA: TGCGCCAGCAGTGAGCCGGACAGGGCTGGAAACACCATATATTTT. Protein sequence: CASSEPDRAGNTIYF.

This clone occurred many times. Additional DNA sequences in this sample encode the identical CDR3. The chain uses TRBV4-1 and TRBJ1-2, with D possibly being TRBD1 (5 bases). The CDR3 loop spans 16 amino acids. V was cut by 2 bases and J by 4 bases, with 17 bases left in between. Germline CDR1 is MGHRA and CDR2 is YSYEKL. This CDR3 reads CASSQTQSTDFYGYTF. The CDR3 DNA sequence: TGCGCCAGCAGCCAAACCCAGTCGACAGACTTCTATGGCTACACCTTC.

The J gene is TRBJ1-1, the V gene TRBV13, with D unclear. V was shortened by 5 bases and J by 0 bases, with 13 bases between the two germline ends. The germline gives CDR1 PRHDT, CDR2 FYEKMQ (reference sequence). The CDR3 consists of 15 residues. The CDR3 DNA is TGTGCCAGCAGCCCAAACCAGTACATGAACACTGAAGCTTTCTTT. It is translated as CASSPNQYMNTEAFF.

The V and J genes are TRBV9 and TRBJ2-7; 7 nucleotides match TRBD1. V was clipped by 0 bases and J by 6 bases; unmatched bases: 9. CDR3 length: 15 residues. The germline V gene encodes CDR1 SGDLS and CDR2 YYNGEE. CDR3 protein: CASSVGQGLGVEQYF. CDR3 coding DNA: TGTGCCAGCAGCGTAGGACAGGGATTGGGGGTCGAGCAGTACTTC. The whole variable domain, filled in from reference TRBV9 and TRBJ2-7, reads DSGVTQTPKHLITATGQRVTLRCSPRSGDLSVYWYQQSLDQGLQFLIQYYNGEERAKGNILERFSAQQFPDLHSELNLSSLELGDSALYFCASSVGQGLGVEQYFGPGTRLTVT.

The rearrangement joins TRBV5-4 to TRBJ2-7; 11 bases are shared with TRBD2. V dropped 0 bases and J dropped 6; count of bases not matched to a gene: 8. Germline CDR1 reads SGHNT; CDR2 reads YYREEE (reference sequence). The CDR3 runs 16 residues. CDR3 region: CASSLATSGGGAEQYF. CDR3 nucleotides: TGTGCCAGCAGCTTGGCCACTAGCGGGGGTGGGGCCGAGCAGTACTTC. Supplemented by reference TRBV5-4 and TRBJ2-7, the full variable domain reads ETGVTQSPTHLIKTRGQQVTLRCSSQSGHNTVSWYQQALGQGPQFIFQYYREEENGRGNFPPRFSGLQFPNYSSELNVNALELDDSALYLCASSLATSGGGAEQYFGPGTRLTVT.

On this clone: One junction end does not reproduce the germline sequence, and a read error may be involved. The CDR3 region is CASSYSAGTAMF. The CDR3 DNA reads as TGTGCCAGCAGTTATTCCGCCGGGACAGCGATGTTT. The chain is built from TRBV2 and TRBJ1-6, with 7 bases identical to TRBD1. The CDR3 contains 12 residues. From germline, CDR1 is SNHLY and CDR2 FYNNEI.

The chain couples TRBV5-1 to TRBJ1-1, with 8 nucleotides matching TRBD1. The CDR3 totals 16 residues. Germline V CDR1 and CDR2: SGHRS, YFSETQ. V lost 4 bases and J lost 4; bases outside the gene matches: 12. CDR3 in amino acids: CASSINAGGAGTEAFF. As DNA, the CDR3 is TGCGCCAGCAGCATTAATGCAGGGGGCGCGGGCACTGAAGCTTTCTTT.

A single count supports this clone. Different DNA sequences within this sample yield the same CDR3. The CDR3 protein is CASSYEGQGGEQYF. For the CDR3, the DNA is TGTGCCAGCAGTTACGAAGGACAGGGGGGCGAGCAGTACTTC. The chain uses TRBV6-6 and TRBJ2-7; 10 nucleotides match TRBD1. Looked up from germline, CDR1 is MNHNY and CDR2 is SVGAGI (reference sequence). This CDR3 has 14 amino acids. V was pared by 2 bases and J by 6 bases, with 4 bases of the junction left unmatched.

The rearrangement joins TRBV27 to TRBJ1-2, with 8 bases lining up with TRBD1. The CDR3 runs 17 residues. V lost 5 bases and J lost 3; bases outside the gene matches: 14. The germline gives CDR1 MNHEY, CDR2 SMNVEV (reference sequence). CDR3 coding DNA: TGTGCCAGCAGTCCTCGTGACAGGGGCGAGGGGGACTATGGCTACACCTTC. It is translated as CASSPRDRGEGDYGYTF.

The chain has TRBV6-5 and TRBJ1-6, with D possibly being TRBD1 (5 bases). The CDR3 is made up of 13 amino acids. Germline V gives CDR1 MNHEY, CDR2 SVGAGI. Trimming removed 2 bases at V and 9 bases at J, with 8 bases between. CDR3 bases: TGTGCCAGCAGTTACCTCGGGGGTTCACCCCTCCACTTT. This translates into CASSYLGGSPLHF.